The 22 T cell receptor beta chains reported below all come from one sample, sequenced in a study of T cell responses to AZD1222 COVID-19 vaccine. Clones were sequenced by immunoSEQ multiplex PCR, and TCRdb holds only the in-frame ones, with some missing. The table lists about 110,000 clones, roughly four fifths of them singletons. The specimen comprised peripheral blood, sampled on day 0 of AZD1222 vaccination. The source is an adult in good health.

In DNA form, the CDR3 reads TGTGCCAGCAGCTTAGCGCCGGGCACCGGGGAGCTGTTTTTT. It translates to CASSLAPGTGELFF. The genes are TRBV7-2 and TRBJ2-2, with D unresolved. The length of the CDR3 is 14 residues. Trimming took 0 bases from V and 4 from J, leaving 6 bases between them. Germline CDR1 reads SGHTA; CDR2 reads FQGNSA.

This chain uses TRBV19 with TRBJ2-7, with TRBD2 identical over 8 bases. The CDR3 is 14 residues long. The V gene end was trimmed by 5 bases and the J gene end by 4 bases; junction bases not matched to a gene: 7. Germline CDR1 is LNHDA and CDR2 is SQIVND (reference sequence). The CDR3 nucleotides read TGTGCCAGTAGTCCCCGGGGGGGGAATTACGAGCAGTACTTC. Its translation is CASSPRGGNYEQYF.

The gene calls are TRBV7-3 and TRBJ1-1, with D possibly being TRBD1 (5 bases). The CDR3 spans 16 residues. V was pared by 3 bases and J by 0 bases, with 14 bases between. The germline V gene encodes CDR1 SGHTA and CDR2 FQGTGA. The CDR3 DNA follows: TGTGCCAGCAGCTTGCACGGGGGACTAATGAACACTGAAGCTTTCTTT. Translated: CASSLHGGLMNTEAFF. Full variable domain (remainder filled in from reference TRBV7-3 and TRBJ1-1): GAGVSQTPSNKVTEKGKYVELRCDPISGHTALYWYRQSLGQGPEFLIYFQGTGAADDSGLPNDRFFAVRPEGSVSTLKIQRTERGDSAVYLCASSLHGGLMNTEAFFGQGTRLTVV.

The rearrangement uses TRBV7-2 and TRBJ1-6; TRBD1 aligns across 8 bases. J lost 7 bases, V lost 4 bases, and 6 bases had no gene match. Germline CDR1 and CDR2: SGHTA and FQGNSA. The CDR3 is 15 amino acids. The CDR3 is CASSSVTGANSPLHF. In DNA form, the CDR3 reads TGTGCCAGCAGCTCCGTGACAGGGGCGAATTCACCCCTCCACTTT.

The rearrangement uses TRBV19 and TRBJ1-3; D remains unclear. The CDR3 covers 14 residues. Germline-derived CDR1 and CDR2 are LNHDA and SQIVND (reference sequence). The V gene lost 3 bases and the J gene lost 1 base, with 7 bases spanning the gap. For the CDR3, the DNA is TGTGCCAGTAGTATGTGGTCTTCTGGAAACACCATATATTTT. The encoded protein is CASSMWSSGNTIYF.

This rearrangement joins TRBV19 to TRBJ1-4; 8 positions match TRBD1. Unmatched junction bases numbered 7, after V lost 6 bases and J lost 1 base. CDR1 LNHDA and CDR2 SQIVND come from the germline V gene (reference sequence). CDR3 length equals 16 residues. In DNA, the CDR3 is TGTGCCAGTAGCCGAGACAGGGGAGGAACTAATGAAAAACTGTTTTTT. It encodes CASSRDRGGTNEKLFF. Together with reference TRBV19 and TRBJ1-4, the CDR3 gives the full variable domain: DGGITQSPKYLFRKEGQNVTLSCEQNLNHDAMYWYRQDPGQGLRLIYYSQIVNDFQKGDIAEGYSVSREKKESFPLTVTSAQKNPTAFYLCASSRDRGGTNEKLFFGSGTQLSVL.

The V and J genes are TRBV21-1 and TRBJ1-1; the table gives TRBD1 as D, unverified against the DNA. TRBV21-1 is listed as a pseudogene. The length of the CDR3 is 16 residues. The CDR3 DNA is TGTGCCAGCACCCTTAAAGCAGGGACAGGGAACACTGAAGCTTTCTTT. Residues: CASTLKAGTGNTEAFF.

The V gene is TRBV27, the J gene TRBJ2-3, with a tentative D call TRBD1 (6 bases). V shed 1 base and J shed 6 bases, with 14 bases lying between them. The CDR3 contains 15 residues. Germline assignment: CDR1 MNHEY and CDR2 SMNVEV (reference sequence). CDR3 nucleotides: TGTGCCAGCAGTTTATACCAACAGGGACCCGATACGCAGTATTTT. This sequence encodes CASSLYQQGPDTQYF.

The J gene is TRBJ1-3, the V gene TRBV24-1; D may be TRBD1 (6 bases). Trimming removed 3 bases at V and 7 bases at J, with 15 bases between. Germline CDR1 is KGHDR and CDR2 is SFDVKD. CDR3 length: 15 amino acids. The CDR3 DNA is TGTGCCACCAGTGATGCTAAGGGGGGGTGGAACACCATATATTTT. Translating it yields CATSDAKGGWNTIYF.

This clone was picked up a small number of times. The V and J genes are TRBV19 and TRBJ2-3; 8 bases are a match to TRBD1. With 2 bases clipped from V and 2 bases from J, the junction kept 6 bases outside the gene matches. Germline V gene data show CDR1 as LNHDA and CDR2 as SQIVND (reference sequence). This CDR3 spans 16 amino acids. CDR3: CASSISQGASTDTQYF. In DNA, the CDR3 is TGTGCCAGTAGTATAAGTCAGGGGGCGTCCACAGATACGCAGTATTTT.

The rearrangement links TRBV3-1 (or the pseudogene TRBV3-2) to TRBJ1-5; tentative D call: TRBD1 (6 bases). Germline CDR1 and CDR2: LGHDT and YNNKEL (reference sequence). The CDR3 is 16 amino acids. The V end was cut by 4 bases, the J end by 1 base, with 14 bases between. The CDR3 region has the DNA TGTGCCAGCAGCCCCTTTCGGGGGGCGAGCAATCAGCCCCAGCATTTT. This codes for CASSPFRGASNQPQHF.

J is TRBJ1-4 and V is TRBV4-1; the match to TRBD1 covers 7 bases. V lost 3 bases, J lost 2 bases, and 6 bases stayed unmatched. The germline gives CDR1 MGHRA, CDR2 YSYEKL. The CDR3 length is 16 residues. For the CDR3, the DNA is TGCGCCAGCAGCCAGCTGAGGACAGGCACTAATGAAAAACTGTTTTTT. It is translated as CASSQLRTGTNEKLFF.

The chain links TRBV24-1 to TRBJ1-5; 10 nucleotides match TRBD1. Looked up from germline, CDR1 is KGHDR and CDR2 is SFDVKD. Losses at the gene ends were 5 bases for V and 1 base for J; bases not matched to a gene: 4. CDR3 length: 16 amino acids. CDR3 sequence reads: CATSARDRGSNQPQHF. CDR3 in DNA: TGTGCCACCAGTGCCCGGGACAGGGGAAGCAATCAGCCCCAGCATTTT.

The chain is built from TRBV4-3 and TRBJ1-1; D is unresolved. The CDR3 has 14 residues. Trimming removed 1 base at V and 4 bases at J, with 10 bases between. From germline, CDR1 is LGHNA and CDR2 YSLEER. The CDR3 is CASSQGPRATEAFF. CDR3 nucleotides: TGCGCCAGCAGCCAAGGGCCAAGGGCCACTGAAGCTTTCTTT.

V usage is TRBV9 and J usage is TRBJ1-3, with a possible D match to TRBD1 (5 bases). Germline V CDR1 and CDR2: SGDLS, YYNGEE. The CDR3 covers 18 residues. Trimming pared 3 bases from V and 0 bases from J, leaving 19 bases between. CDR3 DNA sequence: TGTGCCAGCAGCGGAGGTAGTTGGGGGATCCACTCTGGAAACACCATATATTTT. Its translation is CASSGGSWGIHSGNTIYF.

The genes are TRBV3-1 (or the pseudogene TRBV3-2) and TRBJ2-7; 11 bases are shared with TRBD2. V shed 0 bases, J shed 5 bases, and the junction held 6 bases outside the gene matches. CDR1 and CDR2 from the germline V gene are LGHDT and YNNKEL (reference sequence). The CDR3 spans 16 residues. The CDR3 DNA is TGTGCCAGCAGCCAAGAAGGGGTAGCGGGAGGGCACGAGCAGTACTTC. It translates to CASSQEGVAGGHEQYF.

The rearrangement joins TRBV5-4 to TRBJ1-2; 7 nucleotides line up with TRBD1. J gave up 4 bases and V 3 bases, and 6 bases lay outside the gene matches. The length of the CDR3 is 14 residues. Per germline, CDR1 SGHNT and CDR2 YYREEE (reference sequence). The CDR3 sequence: CASSSTGKIYGYTF. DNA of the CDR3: TGTGCCAGCAGCTCGACAGGGAAGATCTATGGCTACACCTTC.

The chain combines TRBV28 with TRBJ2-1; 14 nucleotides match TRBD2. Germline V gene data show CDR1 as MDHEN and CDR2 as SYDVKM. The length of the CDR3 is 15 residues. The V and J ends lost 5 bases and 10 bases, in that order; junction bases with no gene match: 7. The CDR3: CASSATSGRAEEQFF. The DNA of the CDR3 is TGTGCCAGCAGTGCGACTAGCGGGAGGGCGGAGGAGCAGTTCTTC.

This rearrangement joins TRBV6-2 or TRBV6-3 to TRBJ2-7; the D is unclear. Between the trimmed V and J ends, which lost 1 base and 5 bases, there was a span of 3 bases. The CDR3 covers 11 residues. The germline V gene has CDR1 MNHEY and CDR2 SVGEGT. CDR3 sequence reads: CASSYFHEQYF. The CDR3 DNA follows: TGTGCCAGCAGTTACTTCCACGAGCAGTACTTC.

The CDR3 nucleotides are TGTGCCAGCAGTAGAGAGATTATTAGCAATCAGCCCCAGCATTTT. This gives the protein CASSREIISNQPQHF. The chain employs TRBV2 and TRBJ1-5; D ambiguous. V lost 5 bases to trimming and J lost 0 bases, with 11 bases between them. From germline, CDR1 is SNHLY and CDR2 FYNNEI. The CDR3 is 15 amino acids.

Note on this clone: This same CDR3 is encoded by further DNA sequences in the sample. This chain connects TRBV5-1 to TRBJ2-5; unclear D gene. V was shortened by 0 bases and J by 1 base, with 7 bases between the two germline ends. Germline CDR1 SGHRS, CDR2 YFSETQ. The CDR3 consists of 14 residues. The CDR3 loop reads CASSLEVRQETQYF. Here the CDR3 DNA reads TGCGCCAGCAGCTTGGAGGTACGCCAAGAGACCCAGTACTTC. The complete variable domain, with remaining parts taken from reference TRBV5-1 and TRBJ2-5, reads KAGVTQTPRYLIKTRGQQVTLSCSPISGHRSVSWYQQTPGQGLQFLFEYFSETQRNKGNFPGRFSGRQFSNSRSEMNVSTLELGDSALYLCASSLEVRQETQYFGPGTRLLVL.

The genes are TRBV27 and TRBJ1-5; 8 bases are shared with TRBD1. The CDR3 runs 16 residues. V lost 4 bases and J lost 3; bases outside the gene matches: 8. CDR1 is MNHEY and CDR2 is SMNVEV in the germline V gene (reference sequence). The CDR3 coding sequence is TGTGCCAGCAGTTCATCCCGGACAGGGAACAATCAGCCCCAGCATTTT. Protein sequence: CASSSSRTGNNQPQHF.